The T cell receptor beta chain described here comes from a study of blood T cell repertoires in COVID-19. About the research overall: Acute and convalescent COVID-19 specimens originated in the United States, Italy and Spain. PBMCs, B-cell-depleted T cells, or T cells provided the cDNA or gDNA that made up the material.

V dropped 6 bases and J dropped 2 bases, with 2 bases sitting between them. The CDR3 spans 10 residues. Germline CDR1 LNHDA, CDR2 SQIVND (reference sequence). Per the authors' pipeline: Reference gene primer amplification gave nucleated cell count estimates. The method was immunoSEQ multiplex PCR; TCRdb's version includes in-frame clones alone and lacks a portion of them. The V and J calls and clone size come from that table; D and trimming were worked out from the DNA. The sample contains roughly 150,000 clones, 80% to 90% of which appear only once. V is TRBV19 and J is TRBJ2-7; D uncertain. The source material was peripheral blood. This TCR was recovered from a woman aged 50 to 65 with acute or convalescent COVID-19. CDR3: CASSTYEQYF. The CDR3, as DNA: TGTGCCAGTAGCACCTACGAGCAGTACTTC.